Given below is one TCR beta chain in context. The data originate from a study of siplizumab effects on memory and regulatory T cells. Produced via immunoSEQ multiplex PCR; TCRdb's table is partial and in-frame only. The table lists about 120,000 clones, around 94% of them singletons, with 1.5% to 2% in the top ten. There are 14 residues in the CDR3. Trimming stripped 4 bases from V and 2 bases from J, with 12 bases between. CDR1 and CDR2 (germline): SGDLS, YYNGEE. The sequence came from a human donor in good health. The chain uses TRBV9 and TRBJ2-5; D is possibly TRBD2 (6 bases). Sequencing was done on a sample of non-Treg CD4+ T cells sorted from blood. CDR3 protein: CASSTPGAQETQYF. The DNA for the CDR3 is TGTGCCAGCAGCACTCCGGGAGCACAAGAGACCCAGTACTTC.